This TCR beta chain was sequenced for a study of blood T cell repertoires in COVID-19. The CDR3 runs to 15 residues. Per the germline V gene, CDR1 is PRHDT and CDR2 is FYEKMQ (reference sequence). The ends lost 6 bases at V and 4 bases at J; junction bases unmatched: 5. Sequenced by immunoSEQ multiplex PCR; TCRdb stores in-frame clones only, minus some. Of around 250,000 clones listed, approximately 82% are singletons. This clone turned up a few times. Sequenced material: peripheral blood. The TCR comes from a woman older than 75 with acute or convalescent COVID-19. The chain uses TRBV13 and TRBJ2-1; 11 nucleotides match TRBD2. The chain's CDR3 is CASRFRTSGYNEQFF. For the CDR3, the DNA is TGTGCCAGCAGATTTCGGACTAGCGGGTACAATGAGCAGTTCTTC.